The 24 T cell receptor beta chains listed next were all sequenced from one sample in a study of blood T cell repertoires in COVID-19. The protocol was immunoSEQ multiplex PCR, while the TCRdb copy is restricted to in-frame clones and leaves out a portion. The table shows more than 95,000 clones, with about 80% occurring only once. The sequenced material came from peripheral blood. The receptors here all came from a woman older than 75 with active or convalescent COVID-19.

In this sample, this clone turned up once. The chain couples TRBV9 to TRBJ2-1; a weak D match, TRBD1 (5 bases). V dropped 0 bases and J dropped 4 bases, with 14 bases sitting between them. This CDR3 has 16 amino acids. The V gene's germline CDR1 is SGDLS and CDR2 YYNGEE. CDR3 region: CASSVEGQGRYNEQFF. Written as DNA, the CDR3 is TGTGCCAGCAGCGTAGAGGGCCAGGGTCGGTACAATGAGCAGTTCTTC.

Here the CDR3 DNA reads TGTGCCAGCAGCCTCGACAGGGGCATCACCGGGGAGCTGTTTTTT. Its protein is CASSLDRGITGELFF. The rearrangement links TRBV5-6 to TRBJ2-2; 8 bases line up with TRBD1. Germline CDR1 and CDR2: SGHDT and YYEEEE. This CDR3 region has 15 residues. J gave up 4 bases and V 4 bases, and 6 bases lay outside the gene matches.

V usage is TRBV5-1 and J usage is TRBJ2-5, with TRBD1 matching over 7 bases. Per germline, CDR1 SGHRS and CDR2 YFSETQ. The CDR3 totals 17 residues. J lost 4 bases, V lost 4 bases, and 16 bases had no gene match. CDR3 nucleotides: TGCGCCAGCAGCACCCTGTCGACAGGGAGTTTGGGAGAGACCCAGTACTTC. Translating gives CASSTLSTGSLGETQYF.

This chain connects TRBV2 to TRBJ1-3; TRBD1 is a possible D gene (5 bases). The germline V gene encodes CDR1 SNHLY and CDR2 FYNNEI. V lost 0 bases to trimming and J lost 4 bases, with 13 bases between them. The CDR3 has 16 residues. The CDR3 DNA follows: TGTGCCAGCAGTGAAGCAACCAGGGTTGTCGGAAACACCATATATTTT. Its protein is CASSEATRVVGNTIYF.

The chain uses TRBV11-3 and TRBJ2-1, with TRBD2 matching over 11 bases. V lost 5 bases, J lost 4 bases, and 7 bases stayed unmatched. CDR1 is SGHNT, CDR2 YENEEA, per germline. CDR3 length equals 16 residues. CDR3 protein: CASSLSGTSGYNEQFF. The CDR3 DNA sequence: TGTGCCAGCAGCCTGTCCGGGACTAGCGGTTACAATGAGCAGTTCTTC.

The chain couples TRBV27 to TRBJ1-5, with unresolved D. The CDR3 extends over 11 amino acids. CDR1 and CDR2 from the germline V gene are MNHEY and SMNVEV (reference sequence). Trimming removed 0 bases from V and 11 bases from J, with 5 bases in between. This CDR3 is CASSLSAAQHF. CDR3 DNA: TGTGCCAGCAGTTTATCCGCGGCCCAGCATTTT.

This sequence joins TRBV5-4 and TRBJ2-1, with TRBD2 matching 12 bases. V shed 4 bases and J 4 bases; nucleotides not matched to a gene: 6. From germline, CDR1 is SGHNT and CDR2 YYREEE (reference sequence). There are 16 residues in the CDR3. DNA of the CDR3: TGTGCCAGCAGCGCAGGGACTAGCGGGCTGTACAATGAGCAGTTCTTC. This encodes CASSAGTSGLYNEQFF.

CDR3 sequence: CASSTGGHLGSPLHF. The CDR3 DNA reads as TGCGCCAGCAGCACGGGAGGACACTTGGGTTCACCCCTCCACTTT. The V and J genes are TRBV5-1 and TRBJ1-6; the D gene is possibly TRBD1 (5 bases). The CDR3 length is 15 residues. Germline CDR1 reads SGHRS; CDR2 reads YFSETQ. Trimming removed 4 bases at V and 9 bases at J, with 17 bases between.

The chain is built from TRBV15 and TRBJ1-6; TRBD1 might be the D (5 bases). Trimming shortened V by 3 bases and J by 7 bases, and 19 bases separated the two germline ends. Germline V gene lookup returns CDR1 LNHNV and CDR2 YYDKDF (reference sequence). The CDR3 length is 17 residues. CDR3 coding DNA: TGTGCCACCAGCAGCCTAATGAGGTTGGGGGGAAATTCACCCCTCCACTTT. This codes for CATSSLMRLGGNSPLHF.

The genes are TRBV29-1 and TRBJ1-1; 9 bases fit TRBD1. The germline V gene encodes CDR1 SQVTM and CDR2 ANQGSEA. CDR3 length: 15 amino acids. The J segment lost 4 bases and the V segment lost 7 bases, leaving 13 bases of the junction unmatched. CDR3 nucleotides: TGCAGCGCCCAATCCTGGACAGGGGTTTCCACTGAAGCTTTCTTT. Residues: CSAQSWTGVSTEAFF. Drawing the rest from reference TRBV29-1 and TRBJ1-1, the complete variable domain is SAVISQKPSRDICQRGTSLTIQCQVDSQVTMMFWYRQQPGQSLTLIATANQGSEATYESGFVIDKFPISRPNLTFSTLTVSNMSPEDSSIYLCSAQSWTGVSTEAFFGQGTRLTVV.

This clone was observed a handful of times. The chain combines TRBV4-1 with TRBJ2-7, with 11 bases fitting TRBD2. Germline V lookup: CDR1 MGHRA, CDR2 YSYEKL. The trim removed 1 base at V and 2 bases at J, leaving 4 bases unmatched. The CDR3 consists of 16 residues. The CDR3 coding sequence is TGCGCCAGCAGCCAAGGCATAGCGGGGGGGGCCTACGAGCAGTACTTC. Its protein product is CASSQGIAGGAYEQYF.

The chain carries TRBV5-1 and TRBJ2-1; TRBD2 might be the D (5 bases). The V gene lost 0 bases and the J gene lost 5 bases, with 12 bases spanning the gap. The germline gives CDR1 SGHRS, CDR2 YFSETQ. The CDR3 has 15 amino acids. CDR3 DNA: TGCGCCAGCAGCTTGGTGGGGAGCCTCGACAATGAGCAGTTCTTC. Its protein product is CASSLVGSLDNEQFF.

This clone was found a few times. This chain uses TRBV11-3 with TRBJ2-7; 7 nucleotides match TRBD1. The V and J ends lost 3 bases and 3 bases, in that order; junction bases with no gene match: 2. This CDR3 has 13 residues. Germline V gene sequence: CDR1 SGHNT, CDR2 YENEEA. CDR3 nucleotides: TGTGCCAGCAGCTTGACAGGGAACTACGAGCAGTACTTC. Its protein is CASSLTGNYEQYF.

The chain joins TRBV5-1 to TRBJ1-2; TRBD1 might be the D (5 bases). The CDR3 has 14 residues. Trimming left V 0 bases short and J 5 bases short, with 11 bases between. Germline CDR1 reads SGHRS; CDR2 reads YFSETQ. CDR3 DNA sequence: TGCGCCAGCAGCTTGGATCAGGGAAGGTATGGCTACACCTTC. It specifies CASSLDQGRYGYTF.

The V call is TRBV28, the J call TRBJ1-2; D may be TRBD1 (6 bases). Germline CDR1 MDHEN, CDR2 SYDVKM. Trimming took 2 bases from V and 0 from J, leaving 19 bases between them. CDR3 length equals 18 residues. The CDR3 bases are TGTGCCAGCAGTTTAGGGGGCCCCGCCACGGCCTCTAACTATGGCTACACCTTC. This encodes CASSLGGPATASNYGYTF.

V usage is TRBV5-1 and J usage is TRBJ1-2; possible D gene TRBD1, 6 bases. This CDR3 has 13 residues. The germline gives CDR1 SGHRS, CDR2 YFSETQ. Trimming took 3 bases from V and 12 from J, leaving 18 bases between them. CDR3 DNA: TGCGCCAGCAGCTCAACCGGGACACCCATCAACACCTTC. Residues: CASSSTGTPINTF.

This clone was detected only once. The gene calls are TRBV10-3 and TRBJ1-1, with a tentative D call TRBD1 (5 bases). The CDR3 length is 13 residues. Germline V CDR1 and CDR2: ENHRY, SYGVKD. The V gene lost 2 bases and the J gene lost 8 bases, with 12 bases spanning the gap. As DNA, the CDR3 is TGTGCCATCAGTGAGGGGGCCCAGTCCGAAGCTTTCTTT. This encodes CAISEGAQSEAFF.

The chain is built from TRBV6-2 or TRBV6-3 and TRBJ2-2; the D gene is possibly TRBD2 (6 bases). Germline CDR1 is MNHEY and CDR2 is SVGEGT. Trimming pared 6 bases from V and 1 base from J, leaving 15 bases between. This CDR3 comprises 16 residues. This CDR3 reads CASSHPRGVNTGELFF. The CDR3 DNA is TGTGCCAGCAGCCACCCGCGCGGGGTGAACACCGGGGAGCTGTTTTTT.

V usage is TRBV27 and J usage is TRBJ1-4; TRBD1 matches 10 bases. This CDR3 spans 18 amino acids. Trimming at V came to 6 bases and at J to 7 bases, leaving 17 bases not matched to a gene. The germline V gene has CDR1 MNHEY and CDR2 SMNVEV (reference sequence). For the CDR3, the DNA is TGTGCCAGCAGCGCTGGAAAGGGACAGGGGAACGTTGGTGAAAAACTGTTTTTT. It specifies CASSAGKGQGNVGEKLFF.

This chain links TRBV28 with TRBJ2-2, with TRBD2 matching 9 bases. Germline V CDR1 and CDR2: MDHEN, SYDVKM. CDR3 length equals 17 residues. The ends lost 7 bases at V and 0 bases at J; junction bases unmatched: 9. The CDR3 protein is CASTLSGGVTNTGELFF. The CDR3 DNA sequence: TGTGCCAGCACCCTTAGCGGGGGAGTAACGAACACCGGGGAGCTGTTTTTT.

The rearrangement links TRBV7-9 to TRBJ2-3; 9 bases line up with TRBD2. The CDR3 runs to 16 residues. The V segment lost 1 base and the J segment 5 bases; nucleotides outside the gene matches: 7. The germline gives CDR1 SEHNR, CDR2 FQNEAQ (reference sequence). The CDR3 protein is CASSLELAGEGDTQYF. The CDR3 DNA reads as TGTGCCAGCAGCTTAGAGTTAGCGGGAGAGGGAGATACGCAGTATTTT.

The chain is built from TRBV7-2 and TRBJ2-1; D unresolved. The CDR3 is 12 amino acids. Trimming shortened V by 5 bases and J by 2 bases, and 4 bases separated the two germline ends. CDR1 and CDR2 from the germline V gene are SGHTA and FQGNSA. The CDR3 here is CASSGAYNEQFF. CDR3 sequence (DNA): TGTGCCAGCAGCGGAGCCTACAATGAGCAGTTCTTC.

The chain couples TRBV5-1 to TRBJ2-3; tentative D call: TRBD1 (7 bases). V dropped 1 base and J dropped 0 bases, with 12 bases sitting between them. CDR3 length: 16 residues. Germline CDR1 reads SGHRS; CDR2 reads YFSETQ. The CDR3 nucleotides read TGCGCCAGCAGCTTGAACAGGGGAGGAAGCACAGATACGCAGTATTTT. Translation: CASSLNRGGSTDTQYF.

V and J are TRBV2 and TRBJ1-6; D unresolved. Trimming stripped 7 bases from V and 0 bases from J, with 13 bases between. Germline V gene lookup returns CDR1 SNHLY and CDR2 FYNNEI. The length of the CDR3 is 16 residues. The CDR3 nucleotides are TGTGCCAGCACACGACCGGGGAGCTCCTATAATTCACCCCTCCACTTT. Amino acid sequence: CASTRPGSSYNSPLHF.